These 25 T cell receptor beta chains originate from one sample sequenced in a study of blood T cell repertoires in COVID-19. Sequencing was performed with immunoSEQ multiplex PCR; in TCRdb, only in-frame clones are kept and a portion is missing. Here the sample spans tens of thousands of clones, around 84% being singletons. Sequencing was carried out using peripheral blood. The receptors come from a middle-aged man with acute or convalescent COVID-19.

The chain uses TRBV7-8 and TRBJ2-1, with D possibly matching TRBD1 (5 bases). Germline lookup yields CDR1 SGHVS and CDR2 FQNEAQ. The V and J ends lost 3 bases and 8 bases respectively, with 11 bases between them. The CDR3 is 13 amino acids. The CDR3 spells CASSLTTGDEQFF. The CDR3 nucleotides read TGTGCCAGCAGCTTGACCACAGGCGATGAGCAGTTCTTC. Together with reference TRBV7-8 and TRBJ2-1, the CDR3 gives the full variable domain: GAGVSQSPRYKVAKRGQDVALRCDPISGHVSLFWYQQALGQGPEFLTYFQNEAQLDKSGLPSDRFFAERPEGSVSTLKIQRTQQEDSAVYLCASSLTTGDEQFFGPGTRLTVL.

The J gene is TRBJ1-6, the V gene TRBV2; D is unclear. V was pared by 4 bases and J by 0 bases, with 10 bases between. CDR1 is SNHLY, CDR2 FYNNEI, per germline. The CDR3 has 16 residues. CDR3 bases: TGTGCCAGCAGTGTAAGGAGCAGCTCCTATAATTCACCCCTCCACTTT. It translates to CASSVRSSSYNSPLHF.

The J gene is TRBJ2-5, the V gene TRBV5-4; TRBD2 matches at 13 bases. Trimming took 3 bases from V and 1 from J; bases not matched to a gene: 6. Germline V gene sequence: CDR1 SGHNT, CDR2 YYREEE (reference sequence). This CDR3 has 17 amino acids. The CDR3 bases are TGTGCCAGCAGCTCCCGGACTAGCGGGGGCCTCCAAGAGACCCAGTACTTC. As protein: CASSSRTSGGLQETQYF.

The rearrangement uses TRBV7-9 and TRBJ2-5, with 7 bases matching TRBD2. Germline CDR1 SEHNR, CDR2 FQNEAQ (reference sequence). The CDR3 is made up of 12 amino acids. J gave up 5 bases and V 8 bases, and 5 bases lay outside the gene matches. CDR3 amino acids: CASRAGEETQYF. Written as DNA, the CDR3 is TGTGCCAGCCGGGCGGGAGAGGAGACCCAGTACTTC.

The J gene is TRBJ1-2, the V gene TRBV18; the match to TRBD1 covers 10 bases. Per the germline V gene, CDR1 is KGHSH and CDR2 is LQKENI. V was pared by 5 bases and J by 6 bases, with 9 bases of the junction left unmatched. The CDR3 is 15 residues long. The CDR3 sequence: CASSSGQGQGNGYTF. Written as DNA, the CDR3 is TGTGCCAGCTCATCGGGACAGGGGCAAGGGAATGGCTACACCTTC.

V is TRBV6-4 and J is TRBJ2-3; 13 bases are a match to TRBD2. Germline V gene data show CDR1 as MRHNA and CDR2 as SNTAGT. V lost 5 bases, J lost 3 bases, and 2 bases stayed unmatched. The CDR3 is made up of 15 amino acids. The CDR3 spells CASSRTSGGTDTQYF. The CDR3, as DNA: TGTGCCAGCAGTCGGACTAGCGGGGGTACAGATACGCAGTATTTT.

V usage is TRBV4-1 and J usage is TRBJ2-1; 10 nucleotides match TRBD1. This CDR3 is 19 amino acids long. Germline V CDR1 and CDR2: MGHRA, YSYEKL. Unmatched junction bases numbered 13, after V lost 0 bases and J lost 5 bases. CDR3 sequence reads: CASSQDGGLRDRGHNEQFF. The CDR3 region has the DNA TGCGCCAGCAGCCAAGATGGGGGCTTGCGGGACAGGGGACACAATGAGCAGTTCTTC.

The V and J genes are TRBV11-2 and TRBJ2-1, with D possibly matching TRBD2 (5 bases). The CDR3 sequence is 18 residues long. Germline CDR1 is SGHAT and CDR2 is FQNNGV. Trimming took off 1 base at V and 0 bases at J, with 16 bases between the two ends. CDR3 loop: CASSLAWVGDSSYNEQFF. CDR3 nucleotide sequence: TGTGCCAGCAGCTTAGCTTGGGTCGGGGATTCCTCCTACAATGAGCAGTTCTTC.

The chain couples TRBV6-5 to TRBJ2-2; TRBD1 might be the D (6 bases). V gave up 0 bases and J gave up 3 bases, with 11 bases separating them. From germline, CDR1 is MNHEY and CDR2 SVGAGI. The CDR3 has 16 residues. This CDR3 is CASSYSLGTYTGELFF. For the CDR3, the DNA is TGTGCCAGCAGTTACTCGTTAGGGACATACACCGGGGAGCTGTTTTTT.

The chain employs TRBV25-1 and TRBJ2-7; D possibly corresponds to TRBD1 (6 bases). The CDR3 runs to 13 residues. The V gene lost 4 bases and the J gene lost 1 base, with 8 bases spanning the gap. Germline V gives CDR1 MGHDK, CDR2 SYGVNS. The CDR3 DNA reads as TGTGCCAGCAGTGGGACAGATTCCTACGAGCAGTACTTC. Encoded protein: CASSGTDSYEQYF.

This chain uses TRBV9 with TRBJ2-5; 10 bases fit TRBD1. CDR3 size: 15 residues. Germline trimming cut 4 bases from V and 4 bases from J; bases unmatched to any gene: 7. Germline CDR1 SGDLS, CDR2 YYNGEE. The CDR3 is CASSIPTGGGETQYF. CDR3 nucleotides: TGTGCCAGCAGCATCCCGACAGGGGGCGGAGAGACCCAGTACTTC. The full variable domain, in which reference TRBV9 and TRBJ2-5 provide the parts outside the CDR3, is DSGVTQTPKHLITATGQRVTLRCSPRSGDLSVYWYQQSLDQGLQFLIQYYNGEERAKGNILERFSAQQFPDLHSELNLSSLELGDSALYFCASSIPTGGGETQYFGPGTRLLVL.

The chain is built from TRBV6-5 and TRBJ2-5, with TRBD1 matching over 8 bases. Germline V gene data show CDR1 as MNHEY and CDR2 as SVGAGI. With 4 bases clipped from V and 5 bases from J, the junction kept 9 bases outside the gene matches. The CDR3 covers 15 residues. The CDR3 sequence is CASSLRRGRMETQYF. The CDR3 nucleotides are TGTGCCAGCAGTTTGCGCAGGGGGCGGATGGAGACCCAGTACTTC.

The chain recombines TRBV6-5 with TRBJ2-1; tentatively, D is TRBD2 (6 bases). This CDR3 has 16 amino acids. The germline V gene has CDR1 MNHEY and CDR2 SVGAGI. V was cut by 0 bases and J by 1 base, with 10 bases left in between. The DNA for the CDR3 is TGTGCCAGCAGTTACTCTCCTAGCGTGTCCTACAATGAGCAGTTCTTC. Its translation: CASSYSPSVSYNEQFF.

The sample holds a few counts of this clone. V usage is TRBV2 and J usage is TRBJ2-7; tentatively, D is TRBD1 (5 bases). CDR1 is SNHLY, CDR2 FYNNEI, per germline. This CDR3 region has 13 residues. Trimming pared 3 bases from V and 5 bases from J, leaving 11 bases between. The CDR3 DNA is TGTGCCAGCAGTGAGGGGCCACCCGACGAGCAGTACTTC. Its translation: CASSEGPPDEQYF.

This rearrangement joins TRBV7-9 to TRBJ1-4; 8 nucleotides align to TRBD1. In germline, CDR1 is SEHNR, CDR2 FQNEAQ (reference sequence). This CDR3 is built from 14 residues. Germline trimming cut 5 bases from V and 3 bases from J; bases unmatched to any gene: 2. Here the CDR3 DNA reads TGTGCCAGCAGCAACAGGGGGTCTAATGAAAAACTGTTTTTT. Translated: CASSNRGSNEKLFF.

V and J are TRBV27 and TRBJ2-7; 10 bases map to TRBD2. V lost 4 bases to trimming and J lost 3 bases; unmatched junction nucleotides: 3. CDR3 length: 14 residues. Per germline, CDR1 MNHEY and CDR2 SMNVEV (reference sequence). CDR3 sequence (DNA): TGTGCCAGCAGTTGGTCTAGCGGGAGCTACGAGCAGTACTTC. It yields the protein CASSWSSGSYEQYF.

J is TRBJ2-2 and V is TRBV13; 9 nucleotides agree with TRBD2. V was pared by 3 bases and J by 4 bases, with 6 bases of the junction left unmatched. CDR3 length: 16 amino acids. CDR1 and CDR2 (germline): PRHDT, FYEKMQ (reference sequence). The CDR3 DNA reads as TGTGCCAGCAGCTTTAGCGGGAGCCGGGTCACCGGGGAGCTGTTTTTT. Translation gives CASSFSGSRVTGELFF.

This clone was counted a few times. The rearrangement links TRBV27 to TRBJ2-7; TRBD2 matches 10 bases. V gave up 0 bases and J gave up 5 bases; unmatched junction bases: 4. Germline assignment: CDR1 MNHEY and CDR2 SMNVEV (reference sequence). The CDR3 runs 15 residues. CDR3 sequence: CASSLSPSGRNEQYF. The DNA for the CDR3 is TGTGCCAGCAGTTTATCGCCTAGCGGGAGAAACGAGCAGTACTTC.

This clone was found a few times. The chain recombines TRBV5-5 with TRBJ2-1; 13 bases are shared with TRBD2. The V segment lost 4 bases and the J segment 1 base; nucleotides outside the gene matches: 8. Germline values: CDR1 SGHKS, CDR2 YYEKEE (reference sequence). CDR3 length: 18 residues. CDR3 loop: CASSPTTSGRWSYNEQFF. CDR3 sequence (DNA): TGTGCCAGCAGCCCAACGACTAGCGGGAGGTGGTCCTACAATGAGCAGTTCTTC.

This clone was found once. The chain recombines TRBV30 with TRBJ1-1; D unclear. Per germline, CDR1 GTSNPN and CDR2 SVGIG (reference sequence). CDR3 size: 17 residues. CDR3 coding DNA: TGTGCTCGGACCTTCCAGAGGGAGACCCTAATGAACACTGAAGCTTTCTTT. Protein product: CARTFQRETLMNTEAFF. Drawing the rest from reference TRBV30 and TRBJ1-1, the complete variable domain is SQTIHQWPATLVQPVGSPLSLECTVEGTSNPNLYWYRQAAGRGLQLLFYSVGIGQISSEVPQNLSASRPQDRQFILSSKKLLLSDSGFYLCARTFQRETLMNTEAFFGQGTRLTVV.

The rearrangement joins TRBV18 to TRBJ1-1; D might be TRBD1 (6 bases). Per the germline V gene, CDR1 is KGHSH and CDR2 is LQKENI. Trimming removed 6 bases at V and 1 base at J, with 12 bases between. The CDR3 contains 14 residues. CDR3 in amino acids: CASSRGGENTEAFF. CDR3 in DNA: TGTGCCAGCTCCCGAGGGGGGGAGAACACTGAAGCTTTCTTT.

The chain links TRBV5-1 to TRBJ2-5, with 11 bases that match TRBD1. CDR1 is SGHRS and CDR2 is YFSETQ in the germline V gene. The CDR3 covers 13 residues. V was pared by 4 bases and J by 6 bases, with 2 bases of the junction left unmatched. CDR3: CASSADRGQTQYF. The CDR3 region has the DNA TGCGCCAGCAGCGCGGACAGGGGGCAGACCCAGTACTTC. Drawing the rest from reference TRBV5-1 and TRBJ2-5, the complete variable domain is KAGVTQTPRYLIKTRGQQVTLSCSPISGHRSVSWYQQTPGQGLQFLFEYFSETQRNKGNFPGRFSGRQFSNSRSEMNVSTLELGDSALYLCASSADRGQTQYFGPGTRLLVL.

J is TRBJ1-6 and V is TRBV18; 7 positions match TRBD1. The V and J ends lost 3 bases and 9 bases, in that order; junction bases with no gene match: 8. Per the germline V gene, CDR1 is KGHSH and CDR2 is LQKENI. The length of the CDR3 is 15 residues. The CDR3 DNA follows: TGTGCCAGCTCACCGAGGGGGCATTTGGGTTCACCCCTCCACTTT. This translates into CASSPRGHLGSPLHF.

The chain employs TRBV19 and TRBJ1-2; D possibly corresponds to TRBD1 (6 bases). The CDR3 runs 15 residues. The V end was cut by 4 bases, the J end by 2 bases, with 14 bases between. Germline V CDR1 and CDR2: LNHDA, SQIVND (reference sequence). In nucleotides, the CDR3 is TGTGCCAGTAGTAAAGGACAGCTCGAGAACTATGGCTACACCTTC. It specifies CASSKGQLENYGYTF.

The gene calls are TRBV7-9 and TRBJ2-3, with TRBD2 matching 11 bases. The V segment lost 3 bases and the J segment 2 bases; nucleotides outside the gene matches: 4. Looked up from germline, CDR1 is SEHNR and CDR2 is FQNEAQ (reference sequence). CDR3 length: 16 residues. This chain's CDR3 is CASSLPSGGPTDTQYF. CDR3 bases: TGTGCCAGCAGCTTGCCTAGCGGGGGGCCCACAGATACGCAGTATTTT.